A single sample gave rise to the 8 T cell receptor beta chains below, sequenced in a study of shared clonotypes between healthy human individuals. Sequencing was performed with immunoSEQ multiplex PCR; in TCRdb, only in-frame clones are kept and a portion is missing. The sample consists of millions of clones, just over 90% of them appearing once. Material: naive CD4+ T cells sorted from blood. Subset here: CD45RA+ positively selected. Receptor source: a man aged 18 to 29 in good health.

V is TRBV11-2 and J is TRBJ2-1, with 11 bases fitting TRBD2. Germline V gene lookup returns CDR1 SGHAT and CDR2 FQNNGV. After removal of 6 bases from V and 3 bases from J, the junction contained 4 bases not matched to a gene. This CDR3 contains 15 residues. The CDR3 DNA is TGTGCCAGCAGGCGGACTAGCGGGCGCTACAATGAGCAGTTCTTC. Protein sequence: CASRRTSGRYNEQFF.

J is TRBJ1-1 and V is TRBV6-1, with D hard to call. V was trimmed by 8 bases and J by 1 base, leaving 11 bases between them. The CDR3 has 13 amino acids. Germline CDR1 MNHNS, CDR2 SASEGT. CDR3 sequence: CASSNSRNTEAFF. The CDR3 DNA is TGTGCCAGCTCCAACTCTCGGAACACTGAAGCTTTCTTT.

The chain joins TRBV14 to TRBJ1-4, with D unclear. V was cut by 5 bases and J by 7 bases, with 8 bases left in between. Germline loops: CDR1 SGHDN, CDR2 FVKESK. The CDR3 extends over 12 amino acids. The CDR3: CASSKRSEKLFF. CDR3 DNA sequence: TGTGCCAGCAGCAAAAGGAGTGAAAAACTGTTTTTT.

This sequence joins TRBV7-9 and TRBJ2-3; possibly TRBD2 for D (5 bases). Trimming stripped 5 bases from V and 0 bases from J, with 15 bases between. The CDR3 is 16 amino acids. Germline loops: CDR1 SEHNR, CDR2 FQNEAQ (reference sequence). The CDR3 spells CASSAASSFSTDTQYF. As DNA, the CDR3 is TGTGCCAGCAGCGCCGCTAGCTCCTTCAGCACAGATACGCAGTATTTT.

Note on this clone: Other DNA sequences in the sample encode the same CDR3. V and J are TRBV30 and TRBJ1-2; D uncertain. CDR3 length equals 13 residues. V lost 1 base and J 5 bases, leaving 11 bases between the germline ends. CDR1 GTSNPN and CDR2 SVGIG come from the germline V gene (reference sequence). The CDR3 DNA sequence: TGTGCCTGGAGTGGTACTGGGATTTATGGCTACACCTTC. This gives the protein CAWSGTGIYGYTF.

V gene TRBV28 combines with J gene TRBJ2-7; 7 positions agree with TRBD2. The CDR3 runs 12 residues. CDR1 MDHEN and CDR2 SYDVKM come from the germline V gene. V dropped 8 bases and J dropped 3; count of bases not matched to a gene: 4. The CDR3 reads CASCQRDYEQYF. DNA for the CDR3: TGTGCCAGCTGCCAGCGGGACTACGAGCAGTACTTC.

The rearrangement uses TRBV6-1 and TRBJ2-3; unclear D gene. Germline V gene data show CDR1 as MNHNS and CDR2 as SASEGT. Trimming stripped 4 bases from V and 7 bases from J, with 12 bases between. The CDR3 contains 13 residues. DNA for the CDR3: TGTGCCAGCAGTGCCGCGGTGTCAAATACGCAGTATTTT. It translates to CASSAAVSNTQYF.

The rearrangement uses TRBV15 and TRBJ2-5, with unresolved D. Germline V CDR1 and CDR2: LNHNV, YYDKDF (reference sequence). With 0 bases removed from V and 1 base from J, the gap between germline ends came to 9 bases. The CDR3 sequence is 15 residues long. The CDR3 DNA follows: TGTGCCACCAGCAGAGATCCAGCTTTCCAAGAGACCCAGTACTTC. This sequence encodes CATSRDPAFQETQYF.